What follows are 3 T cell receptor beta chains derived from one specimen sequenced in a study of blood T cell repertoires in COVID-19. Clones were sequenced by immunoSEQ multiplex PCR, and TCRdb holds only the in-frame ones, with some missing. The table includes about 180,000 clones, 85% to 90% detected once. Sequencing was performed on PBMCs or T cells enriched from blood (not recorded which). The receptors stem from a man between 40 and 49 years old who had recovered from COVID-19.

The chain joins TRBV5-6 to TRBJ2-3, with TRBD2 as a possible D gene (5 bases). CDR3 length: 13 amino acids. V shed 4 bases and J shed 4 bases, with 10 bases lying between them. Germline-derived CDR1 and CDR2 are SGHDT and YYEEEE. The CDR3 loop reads CASSPGSADTQYF. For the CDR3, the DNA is TGTGCCAGCAGCCCTGGGAGCGCAGATACGCAGTATTTT.

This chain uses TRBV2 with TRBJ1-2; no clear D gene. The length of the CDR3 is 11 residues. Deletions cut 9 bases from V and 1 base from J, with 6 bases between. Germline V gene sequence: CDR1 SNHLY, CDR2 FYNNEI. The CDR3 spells CARFYNYGYTF. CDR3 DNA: TGTGCCAGGTTCTATAACTATGGCTACACCTTC. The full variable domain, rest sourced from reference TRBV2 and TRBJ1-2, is EPEVTQTPSHQVTQMGQEVILRCVPISNHLYFYWYRQILGQKVEFLVSFYNNEISEKSEIFDDQFSVERPDGSNFTLKIRSTKLEDSAMYFCARFYNYGYTFGSGTRLTVV.

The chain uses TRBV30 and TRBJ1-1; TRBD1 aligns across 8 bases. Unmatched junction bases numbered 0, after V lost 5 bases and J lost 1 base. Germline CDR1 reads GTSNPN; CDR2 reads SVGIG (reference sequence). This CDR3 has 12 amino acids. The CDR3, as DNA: TGTGCCTGGGGGACAGGGAACACTGAAGCTTTCTTT. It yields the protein CAWGTGNTEAFF.